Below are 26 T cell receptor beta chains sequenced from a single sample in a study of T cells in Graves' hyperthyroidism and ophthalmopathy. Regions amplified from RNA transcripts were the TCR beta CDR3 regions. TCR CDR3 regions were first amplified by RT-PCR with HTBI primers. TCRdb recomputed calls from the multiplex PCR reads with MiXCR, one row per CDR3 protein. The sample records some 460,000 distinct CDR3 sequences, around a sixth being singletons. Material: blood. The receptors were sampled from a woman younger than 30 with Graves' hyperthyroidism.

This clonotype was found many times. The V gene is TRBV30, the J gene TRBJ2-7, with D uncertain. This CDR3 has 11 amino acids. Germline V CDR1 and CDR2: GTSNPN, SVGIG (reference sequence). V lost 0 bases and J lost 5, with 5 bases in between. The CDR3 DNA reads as TGTGCCTGGAGTGTGGGAAACGAGCAGTACTTC. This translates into CAWSVGNEQYF.

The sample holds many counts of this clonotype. The CDR3 sequence: CASSPLSREAPYEQYF. DNA for the CDR3: TGTGCCAGCAGCCCTCTGTCGCGGGAGGCTCCCTACGAGCAGTACTTC. The chain carries TRBV11-3 and TRBJ2-7; 8 bases are shared with TRBD2. The CDR3 length is 16 residues. Germline CDR1 and CDR2: SGHNT and YENEEA. J lost 2 bases, V lost 5 bases, and 11 bases had no gene match.

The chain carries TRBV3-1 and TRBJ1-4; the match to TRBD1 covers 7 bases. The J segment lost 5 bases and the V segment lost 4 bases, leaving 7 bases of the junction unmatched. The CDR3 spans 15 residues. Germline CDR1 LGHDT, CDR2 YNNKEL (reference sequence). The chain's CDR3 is CASSPSGDSNEKLFF. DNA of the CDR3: TGTGCCAGCAGCCCATCCGGGGACAGCAATGAAAAACTGTTTTTT.

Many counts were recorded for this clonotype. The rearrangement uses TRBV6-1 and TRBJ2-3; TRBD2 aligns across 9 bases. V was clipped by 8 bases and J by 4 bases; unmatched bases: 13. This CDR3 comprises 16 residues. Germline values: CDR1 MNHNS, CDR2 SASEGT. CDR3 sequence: CASSAEGRGGADTQYF. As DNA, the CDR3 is TGTGCCAGCTCGGCAGAGGGGCGGGGGGGCGCAGATACGCAGTATTTT.

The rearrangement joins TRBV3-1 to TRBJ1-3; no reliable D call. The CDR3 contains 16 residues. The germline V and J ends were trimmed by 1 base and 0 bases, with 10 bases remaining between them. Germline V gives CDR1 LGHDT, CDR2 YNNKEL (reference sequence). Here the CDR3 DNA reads TGTGCCAGCAGCCAAGTGGGGTTTTTCTCTGGAAACACCATATATTTT. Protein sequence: CASSQVGFFSGNTIYF.

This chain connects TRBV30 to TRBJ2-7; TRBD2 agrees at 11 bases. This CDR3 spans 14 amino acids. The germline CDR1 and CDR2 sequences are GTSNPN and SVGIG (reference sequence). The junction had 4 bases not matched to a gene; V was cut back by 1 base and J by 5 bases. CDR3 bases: TGTGCCTGGAGTGGACTAGCGGGAATCAACGAGCAGTACTTC. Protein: CAWSGLAGINEQYF.

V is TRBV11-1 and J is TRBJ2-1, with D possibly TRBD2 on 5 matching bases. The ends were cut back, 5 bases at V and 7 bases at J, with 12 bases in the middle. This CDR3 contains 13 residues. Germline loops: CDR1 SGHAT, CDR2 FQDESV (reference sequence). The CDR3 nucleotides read TGTGCCAGCAGCCGACGGGGATCGAATGAGCAGTTCTTC. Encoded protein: CASSRRGSNEQFF. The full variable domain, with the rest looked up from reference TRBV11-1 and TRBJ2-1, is EAEVAQSPRYKITEKSQAVAFWCDPISGHATLYWYRQILGQGPELLVQFQDESVVDDSQLPKDRFSAERLKGVDSTLKIQPAELGDSAMYLCASSRRGSNEQFFGPGTRLTVL.

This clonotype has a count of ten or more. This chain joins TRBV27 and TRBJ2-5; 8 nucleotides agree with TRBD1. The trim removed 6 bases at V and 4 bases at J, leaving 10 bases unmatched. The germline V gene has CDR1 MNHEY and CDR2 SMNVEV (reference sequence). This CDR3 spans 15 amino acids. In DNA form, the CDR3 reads TGTGCCAGCAGCCGATGGACAGGGACAGGAGAGACCCAGTACTTC. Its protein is CASSRWTGTGETQYF.

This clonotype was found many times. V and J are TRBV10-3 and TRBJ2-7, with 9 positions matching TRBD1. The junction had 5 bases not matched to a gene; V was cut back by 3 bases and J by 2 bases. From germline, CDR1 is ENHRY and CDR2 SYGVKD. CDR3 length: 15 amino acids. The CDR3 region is CAISDPRTGAYEQYF. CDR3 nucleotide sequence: TGTGCCATCAGTGATCCCCGGACAGGGGCCTACGAGCAGTACTTC.

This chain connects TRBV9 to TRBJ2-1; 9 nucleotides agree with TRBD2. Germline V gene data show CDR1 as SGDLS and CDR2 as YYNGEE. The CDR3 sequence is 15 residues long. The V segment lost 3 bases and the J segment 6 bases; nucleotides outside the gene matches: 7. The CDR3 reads CASSEGIAGVNEQFF. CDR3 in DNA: TGTGCCAGCAGCGAGGGGATAGCGGGGGTCAATGAGCAGTTCTTC.

CDR3 in amino acids: CSATITPPGNTIYF. The CDR3 bases are TGCAGTGCCACGATCACGCCACCTGGAAACACCATATATTTT. The V call is TRBV20-1, the J call TRBJ1-3; D is unclear. V was trimmed by 6 bases and J by 2 bases, leaving 14 bases between them. The CDR3 runs to 14 residues. Per the germline V gene, CDR1 is DFQATT and CDR2 is SNEGSKA (reference sequence).

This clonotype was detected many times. CDR3 in DNA: TGCAGCGTTGATCCAGGCAACAATGAAAAACTGTTTTTT. Translating gives CSVDPGNNEKLFF. This sequence joins TRBV29-1 and TRBJ1-4; D is unclear. V was clipped by 3 bases and J by 5 bases, with 10 bases between them. This CDR3 has 13 residues. Germline V gene lookup returns CDR1 SQVTM and CDR2 ANQGSEA.

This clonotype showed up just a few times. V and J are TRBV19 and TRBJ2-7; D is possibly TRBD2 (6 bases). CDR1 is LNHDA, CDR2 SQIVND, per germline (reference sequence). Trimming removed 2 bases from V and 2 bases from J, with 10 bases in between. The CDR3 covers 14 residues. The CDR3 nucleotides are TGTGCCAGTAGTATACGGGGGTCCCCCTACGAGCAGTACTTC. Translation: CASSIRGSPYEQYF.

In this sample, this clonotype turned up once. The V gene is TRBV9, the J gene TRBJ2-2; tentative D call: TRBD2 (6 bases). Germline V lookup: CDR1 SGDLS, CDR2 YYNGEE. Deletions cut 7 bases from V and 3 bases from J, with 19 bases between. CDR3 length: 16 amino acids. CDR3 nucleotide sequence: TGTGCCAGCGGCGGTTCTAGCGAGTACTACACCGGGGAGCTGTTTTTT. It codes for CASGGSSEYYTGELFF.

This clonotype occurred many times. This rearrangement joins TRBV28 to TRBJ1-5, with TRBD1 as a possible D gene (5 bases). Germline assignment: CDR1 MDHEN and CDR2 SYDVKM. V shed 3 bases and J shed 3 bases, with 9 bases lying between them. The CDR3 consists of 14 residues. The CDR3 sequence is CASSFKGYNQPQHF. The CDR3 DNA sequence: TGTGCCAGCAGTTTTAAGGGGTACAATCAGCCCCAGCATTTT.

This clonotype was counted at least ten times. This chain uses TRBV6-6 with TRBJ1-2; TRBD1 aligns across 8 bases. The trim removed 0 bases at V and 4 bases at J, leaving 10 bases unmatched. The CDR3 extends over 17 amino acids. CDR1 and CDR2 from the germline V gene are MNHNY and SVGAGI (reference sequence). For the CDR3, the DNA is TGTGCCAGCAGTTACTCCGGGCAGGGGGCGGCTAGCTATGGCTACACCTTC. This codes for CASSYSGQGAASYGYTF.

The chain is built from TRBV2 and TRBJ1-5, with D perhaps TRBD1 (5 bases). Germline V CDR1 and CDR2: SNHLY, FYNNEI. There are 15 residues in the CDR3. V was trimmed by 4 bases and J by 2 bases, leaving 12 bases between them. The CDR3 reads CASSAGMEGNQPQHF. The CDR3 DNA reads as TGTGCCAGCAGTGCAGGGATGGAGGGCAATCAGCCCCAGCATTTT. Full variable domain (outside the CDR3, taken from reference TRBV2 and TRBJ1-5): EPEVTQTPSHQVTQMGQEVILRCVPISNHLYFYWYRQILGQKVEFLVSFYNNEISEKSEIFDDQFSVERPDGSNFTLKIRSTKLEDSAMYFCASSAGMEGNQPQHFGDGTRLSIL.

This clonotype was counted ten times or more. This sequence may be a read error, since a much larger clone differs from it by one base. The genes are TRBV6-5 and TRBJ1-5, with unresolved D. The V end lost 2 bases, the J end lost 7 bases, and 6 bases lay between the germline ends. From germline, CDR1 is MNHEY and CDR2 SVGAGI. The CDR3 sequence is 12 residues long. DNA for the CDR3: TGTGCCAGCAGTTACCCGGGGCAGCCCCAGCATTTT. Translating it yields CASSYPGQPQHF.

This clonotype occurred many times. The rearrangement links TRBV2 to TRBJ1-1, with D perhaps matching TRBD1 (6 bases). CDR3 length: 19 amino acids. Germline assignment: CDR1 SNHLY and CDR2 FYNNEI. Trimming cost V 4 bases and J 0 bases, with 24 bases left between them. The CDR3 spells CASSGVFRRQESMNTEAFF. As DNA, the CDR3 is TGTGCCAGCAGTGGAGTCTTCCGCAGACAGGAGAGCATGAACACTGAAGCTTTCTTT.

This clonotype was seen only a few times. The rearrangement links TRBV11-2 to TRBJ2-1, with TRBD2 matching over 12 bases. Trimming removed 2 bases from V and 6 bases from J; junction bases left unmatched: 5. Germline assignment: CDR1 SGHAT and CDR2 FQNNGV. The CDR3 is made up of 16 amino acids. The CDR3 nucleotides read TGTGCCAGCAGCTTACGACTAGCGGGAGAAATCAATGAGCAGTTCTTC. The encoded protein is CASSLRLAGEINEQFF.

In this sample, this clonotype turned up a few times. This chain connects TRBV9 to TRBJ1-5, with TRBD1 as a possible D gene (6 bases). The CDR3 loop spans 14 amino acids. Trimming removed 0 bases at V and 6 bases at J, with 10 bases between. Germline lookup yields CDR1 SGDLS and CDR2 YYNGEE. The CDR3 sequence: CASSVDTGPQPQHF. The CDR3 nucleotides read TGTGCCAGCAGCGTAGATACAGGGCCTCAGCCCCAGCATTTT.

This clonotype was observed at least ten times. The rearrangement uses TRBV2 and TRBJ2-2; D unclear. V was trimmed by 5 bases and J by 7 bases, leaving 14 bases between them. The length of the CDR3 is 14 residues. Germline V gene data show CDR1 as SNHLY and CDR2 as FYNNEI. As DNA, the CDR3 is TGTGCCAGCAGTCCACATCGTAATATCGGGGAGCTGTTTTTT. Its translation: CASSPHRNIGELFF. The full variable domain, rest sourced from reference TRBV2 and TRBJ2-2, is EPEVTQTPSHQVTQMGQEVILRCVPISNHLYFYWYRQILGQKVEFLVSFYNNEISEKSEIFDDQFSVERPDGSNFTLKIRSTKLEDSAMYFCASSPHRNIGELFFGEGSRLTVL.

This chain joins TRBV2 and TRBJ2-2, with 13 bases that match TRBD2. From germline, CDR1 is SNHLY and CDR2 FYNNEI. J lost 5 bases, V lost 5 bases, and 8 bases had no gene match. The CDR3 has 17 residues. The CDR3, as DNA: TGTGCCAGCAGTCTGACTAGCGGGAGGCCGGGGACCGGGGAGCTGTTTTTT. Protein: CASSLTSGRPGTGELFF.

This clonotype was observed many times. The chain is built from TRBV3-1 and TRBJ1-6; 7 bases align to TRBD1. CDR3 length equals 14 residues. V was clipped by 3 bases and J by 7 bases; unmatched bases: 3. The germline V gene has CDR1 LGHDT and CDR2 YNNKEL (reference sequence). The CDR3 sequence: CASSHADRNSPLHF. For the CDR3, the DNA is TGTGCCAGCAGCCACGCGGACAGGAATTCACCCCTCCACTTT. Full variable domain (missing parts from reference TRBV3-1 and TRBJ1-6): DTAVSQTPKYLVTQMGNDKSIKCEQNLGHDTMYWYKQDSKKFLKIMFSYNNKELIINETVPNRFSPKSPDKAHLNLHINSLELGDSAVYFCASSHADRNSPLHFGNGTRLTVT.

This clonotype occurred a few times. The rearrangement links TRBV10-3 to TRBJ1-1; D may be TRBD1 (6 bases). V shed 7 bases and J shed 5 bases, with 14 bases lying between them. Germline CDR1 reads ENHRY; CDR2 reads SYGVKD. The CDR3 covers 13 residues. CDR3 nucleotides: TGTGCCATCAATCTGGGGGCGGGGACTGAAGCTTTCTTT. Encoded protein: CAINLGAGTEAFF.

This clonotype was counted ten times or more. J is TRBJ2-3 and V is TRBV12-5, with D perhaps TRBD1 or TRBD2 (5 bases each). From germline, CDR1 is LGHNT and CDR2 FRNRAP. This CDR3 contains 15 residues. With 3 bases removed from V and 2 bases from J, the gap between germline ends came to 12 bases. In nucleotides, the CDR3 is TGTGCTAGTGGTTTCAGGGACCCCGCCACAGATACGCAGTATTTT. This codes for CASGFRDPATDTQYF.